This TCR beta chain was profiled in a study of T cells after yellow fever vaccination. CDR3 length equals 14 residues. Trimming cost V 0 bases and J 2 bases, with 8 bases left between them. From germline, CDR1 is SGHNT and CDR2 YYREEE (reference sequence). A note on this clonotype: The target antigen is unknown.

Researchers made TCR cDNA using 5'RACE template switching, and this step added a universal primer site and UMIs. TCRdb analysed the 5' RACE reads with MiXCR anew, one entry per CDR3 protein. This table has under 400,000 distinct CDR3 sequences, approximately 12% appearing once. Study-wide results and caveats: A large majority of primary-vaccination clones showed up again after the booster (96% CD4, 75% to 90% CD8). Though weaker, the secondary response peaked faster, on day 5 versus 15.

The input for sequencing was CD4+ T cells sorted from PBMCs, taken 15 days after the yellow fever booster vaccination. The chain joins TRBV5-4 to TRBJ1-2, with D perhaps TRBD1 (5 bases). This TCR derives from a man aged 18 to 30 who received the YFV17D yellow fever vaccine. The CDR3 DNA follows: TGTGCCAGCAGCTTGGGGGGCCCCAACTATGGCTACACCTTC. Its protein product is CASSLGGPNYGYTF.